What follows is one TCR beta chain and its context. Antigen: not known. The entire patient cohort was treatment-naive prior to thyroid surgery. The CDR3 runs 14 residues. J gave up 2 bases and V 9 bases, and 7 bases lay outside the gene matches. Germline V gives CDR1 MGHRA, CDR2 YSYEKL. As handled by the study authors: A classifier for distant metastasis in papillary thyroid cancer was constructed using CDR3 differences observed across clinicopathological groups. TCRdb re-processed the PCR reads through MiXCR. These V and J calls derive from TCRdb rather than the authors' analysis. Of about 93,000 clones in the sample, about 13% are singletons; the top ten hold over 9%. These data originate in a study of metastatic and nonmetastatic thyroid tumors. About the study: Repertoire comparisons spanned blood and tumor or nodule tissue from malignant and benign thyroid patients.

Study outcomes and limitations: Reportedly, malignant thyroid tumors had significantly higher TCR beta diversity than benign nodules, in blood and tumor.

V usage is TRBV4-1 and J usage is TRBJ1-1; 9 nucleotides line up with TRBD1. This TCR derives from a female donor with papillary thyroid cancer or a benign thyroid nodule (not recorded which). Some clones in this sample may be carry-over from other donors' samples. Sequenced material: blood. In DNA, the CDR3 is TGCGCCAGAAACTTGACAGGGGGTAACACTGAAGCTTTCTTT. Amino acids: CARNLTGGNTEAFF.